The 19 T cell receptor beta chains below come from one sample, sequenced in a study of T cells in Graves' hyperthyroidism and ophthalmopathy. TCR beta CDR3 regions were amplified from RNA transcripts. HTBI primers were used for first-round RT-PCR of the TCR CDR3. TCRdb re-derived calls from the multiplex PCR reads in MiXCR, one entry per CDR3 protein. The sample contains roughly 740,000 distinct CDR3 sequences, about 15% of which appear only once. Sequencing was done on a sample of blood. These receptor sequences come from a man aged 18 to 35 with Graves' hyperthyroidism.

There are many counts of this clonotype. This chain uses TRBV9 with TRBJ2-7; the match to TRBD1 covers 7 bases. The CDR3 length is 14 residues. The ends lost 3 bases at V and 0 bases at J; junction bases unmatched: 3. From germline, CDR1 is SGDLS and CDR2 YYNGEE. CDR3 region: CASSATGSSYEQYF. The DNA of the CDR3 is TGTGCCAGCAGCGCGACAGGGAGCTCCTACGAGCAGTACTTC.

This clonotype was counted ten times or more. This sequence joins TRBV28 and TRBJ2-3, with 9 nucleotides matching TRBD2. The CDR3 runs to 15 residues. Unmatched junction bases numbered 8, after V lost 6 bases and J lost 4 bases. Per germline, CDR1 MDHEN and CDR2 SYDVKM. CDR3 residues: CASSRSGSLADTQYF. DNA of the CDR3: TGTGCCAGCAGCCGTAGCGGGAGCTTGGCAGATACGCAGTATTTT.

This clonotype was recorded many times. This chain joins TRBV6-1 and TRBJ2-1; 7 nucleotides match TRBD1. The CDR3 length is 13 residues. Per the germline V gene, CDR1 is MNHNS and CDR2 is SASEGT. The V and J ends lost 6 bases and 6 bases, in that order; junction bases with no gene match: 5. This chain's CDR3 is CASREQGPNEQFF. The CDR3 nucleotides are TGTGCCAGCAGGGAACAGGGGCCCAATGAGCAGTTCTTC.

This clonotype was recorded many times. The rearrangement uses TRBV11-1 and TRBJ2-1; no definite D call. CDR3 length equals 17 residues. Looked up from germline, CDR1 is SGHAT and CDR2 is FQDESV (reference sequence). Deletions cut 5 bases from V and 10 bases from J, with 27 bases between. In nucleotides, the CDR3 is TGTGCCAGCAGCCCTCCTGGTTTAAGTTGGCAGCAGTCGGAGCAGTTCTTC. It translates to CASSPPGLSWQQSEQFF.

This chain connects TRBV10-3 to TRBJ2-1, with no clear D. The V gene lost 0 bases and the J gene lost 1 base, with 16 bases spanning the gap. The CDR3 covers 18 residues. Germline values: CDR1 ENHRY, CDR2 SYGVKD. The CDR3, as DNA: TGTGCCATCAGTGAGTCGATTGTCCCCGCGAAATCCTACAATGAGCAGTTCTTC. It encodes CAISESIVPAKSYNEQFF.

In DNA form, the CDR3 reads TGTGCCAGCAGCTCTACTAGTTACAATGAGCAGTTCTTC. Residues: CASSSTSYNEQFF. This rearrangement joins TRBV7-3 to TRBJ2-1; the D gene is possibly TRBD2 (5 bases). This CDR3 is built from 13 residues. The V gene lost 4 bases and the J gene lost 4 bases, with 8 bases spanning the gap. Germline-derived CDR1 and CDR2 are SGHTA and FQGTGA.

The rearrangement links TRBV20-1 to TRBJ1-1; D is undetermined. From germline, CDR1 is DFQATT and CDR2 SNEGSKA (reference sequence). The CDR3 is made up of 12 amino acids. The V gene lost 0 bases and the J gene lost 8 bases, with 10 bases spanning the gap. The CDR3 DNA reads TGCAGTGCTAGAGAGGAAAGTTCCGAAGCTTTCTTT. Protein: CSAREESSEAFF.

The chain recombines TRBV20-1 with TRBJ2-7, with D perhaps TRBD1 (6 bases). CDR1 DFQATT and CDR2 SNEGSKA come from the germline V gene (reference sequence). The CDR3 runs 15 residues. The V end was cut by 1 base, the J end by 0 bases, with 13 bases between. The CDR3 sequence: CSARVPVGGSYEQYF. The CDR3 DNA is TGCAGTGCTAGAGTCCCTGTAGGGGGCTCCTACGAGCAGTACTTC.

The chain combines TRBV6-1 with TRBJ1-4, with D tentatively TRBD1 (5 bases). Germline CDR1 MNHNS, CDR2 SASEGT. The V gene lost 7 bases and the J gene lost 8 bases, with 14 bases spanning the gap. This CDR3 has 13 amino acids. The CDR3 DNA is TGTGCCAGCACCGCAGGGTCTCAGGAAAAACTGTTTTTT. This codes for CASTAGSQEKLFF.

The CDR3, as DNA: TGTGCCAGCAGTCCCCTCAGTTCTAGCTCCTACAATGAGCAGTTCTTC. Its protein is CASSPLSSSSYNEQFF. This chain connects TRBV27 to TRBJ2-1; D is unclear. V lost 5 bases, J lost 0 bases, and 14 bases lay in between. CDR1 MNHEY and CDR2 SMNVEV come from the germline V gene (reference sequence). The length of the CDR3 is 16 residues.

A few counts support this clonotype. At one boundary the junction diverges from the germline segment, which might be a read error. CDR3 loop: CTSSLLDRQDTQYF. CDR3 sequence (DNA): TGTACCAGCAGCTTATTGGACAGACAAGATACGCAGTATTTT. This chain links TRBV11-3 with TRBJ2-3, with TRBD1 as a possible D gene (6 bases). There are 14 residues in the CDR3. Germline CDR1 SGHNT, CDR2 YENEEA.

This clonotype was detected ten times or more. The chain combines TRBV28 with TRBJ2-7; D possibly corresponds to TRBD1 (6 bases). The V and J ends lost 8 bases and 5 bases respectively, with 19 bases between them. This CDR3 region has 14 residues. Per germline, CDR1 MDHEN and CDR2 SYDVKM. The CDR3 protein is CASLPGHKVDEQYF. The CDR3 DNA reads TGTGCCAGCCTACCGGGACACAAAGTGGACGAGCAGTACTTC.

This sequence joins TRBV20-1 and TRBJ1-3; D gene unclear. The CDR3 is 14 amino acids. Per germline, CDR1 DFQATT and CDR2 SNEGSKA (reference sequence). V was trimmed by 0 bases and J by 8 bases, leaving 14 bases between them. The CDR3 DNA is TGCAGTGCTAGAGATCCGGTTCGCGGAGACACCATATATTTT. Translating it yields CSARDPVRGDTIYF.

This chain connects TRBV9 to TRBJ1-1, with a weak D call TRBD1 (5 bases). Trimming stripped 3 bases from V and 3 bases from J, with 18 bases between. Germline CDR1 SGDLS, CDR2 YYNGEE. This CDR3 region has 16 residues. In nucleotides, the CDR3 is TGTGCCAGCAGCGGACCCCCGAGGGGCGCGGACACTGAAGCTTTCTTT. Protein: CASSGPPRGADTEAFF.

There are many counts of this clonotype. This sequence joins TRBV12-3 or TRBV12-4 and TRBJ1-3; D call uncertain. The CDR3 covers 13 residues. V gave up 6 bases and J gave up 2 bases, with 8 bases separating them. The CDR3 nucleotides are TGTGCCAGCAGCTTCGGTCCTGGAAACACCATATATTTT. It encodes CASSFGPGNTIYF.

The chain is built from TRBV7-3 and TRBJ2-2; the D is unclear. The CDR3 sequence is 17 residues long. The ends were cut back, 2 bases at V and 6 bases at J, with 19 bases in the middle. Germline values: CDR1 SGHTA, CDR2 FQGTGA. As DNA, the CDR3 is TGTGCCAGCAGCTTATCCTCAGAATCGGGTGTATCCGGGGAGCTGTTTTTT. As protein: CASSLSSESGVSGELFF.

This clonotype was observed a handful of times. The V gene is TRBV29-1, the J gene TRBJ1-2; 7 bases are a match to TRBD1. Trimming at V came to 6 bases and at J to 2 bases, leaving 3 bases not matched to a gene. This CDR3 is 12 amino acids long. Germline V lookup: CDR1 SQVTM, CDR2 ANQGSEA. The CDR3 sequence is CSVDRENYGYTF. In DNA form, the CDR3 reads TGCAGCGTCGACAGGGAGAACTATGGCTACACCTTC.

J is TRBJ1-1 and V is TRBV5-1; possibly TRBD1 for D (6 bases). The CDR3 is made up of 15 amino acids. Trimming left V 4 bases short and J 1 base short, with 14 bases between. Germline V lookup: CDR1 SGHRS, CDR2 YFSETQ. This CDR3 reads CASSRQTGSNTEAFF. CDR3 coding DNA: TGCGCCAGCAGCCGGCAAACAGGGTCGAACACTGAAGCTTTCTTT.

The CDR3 sequence: CSARDMRGSSYNEQFF. The CDR3 DNA follows: TGCAGTGCTAGAGATATGAGGGGGTCCTCCTACAATGAGCAGTTCTTC. The V and J genes are TRBV20-1 and TRBJ2-1, with TRBD1 as a possible D gene (6 bases). The CDR3 is 16 residues long. V lost 0 bases and J 0 bases, leaving 12 bases between the germline ends. Germline V lookup: CDR1 DFQATT, CDR2 SNEGSKA (reference sequence).